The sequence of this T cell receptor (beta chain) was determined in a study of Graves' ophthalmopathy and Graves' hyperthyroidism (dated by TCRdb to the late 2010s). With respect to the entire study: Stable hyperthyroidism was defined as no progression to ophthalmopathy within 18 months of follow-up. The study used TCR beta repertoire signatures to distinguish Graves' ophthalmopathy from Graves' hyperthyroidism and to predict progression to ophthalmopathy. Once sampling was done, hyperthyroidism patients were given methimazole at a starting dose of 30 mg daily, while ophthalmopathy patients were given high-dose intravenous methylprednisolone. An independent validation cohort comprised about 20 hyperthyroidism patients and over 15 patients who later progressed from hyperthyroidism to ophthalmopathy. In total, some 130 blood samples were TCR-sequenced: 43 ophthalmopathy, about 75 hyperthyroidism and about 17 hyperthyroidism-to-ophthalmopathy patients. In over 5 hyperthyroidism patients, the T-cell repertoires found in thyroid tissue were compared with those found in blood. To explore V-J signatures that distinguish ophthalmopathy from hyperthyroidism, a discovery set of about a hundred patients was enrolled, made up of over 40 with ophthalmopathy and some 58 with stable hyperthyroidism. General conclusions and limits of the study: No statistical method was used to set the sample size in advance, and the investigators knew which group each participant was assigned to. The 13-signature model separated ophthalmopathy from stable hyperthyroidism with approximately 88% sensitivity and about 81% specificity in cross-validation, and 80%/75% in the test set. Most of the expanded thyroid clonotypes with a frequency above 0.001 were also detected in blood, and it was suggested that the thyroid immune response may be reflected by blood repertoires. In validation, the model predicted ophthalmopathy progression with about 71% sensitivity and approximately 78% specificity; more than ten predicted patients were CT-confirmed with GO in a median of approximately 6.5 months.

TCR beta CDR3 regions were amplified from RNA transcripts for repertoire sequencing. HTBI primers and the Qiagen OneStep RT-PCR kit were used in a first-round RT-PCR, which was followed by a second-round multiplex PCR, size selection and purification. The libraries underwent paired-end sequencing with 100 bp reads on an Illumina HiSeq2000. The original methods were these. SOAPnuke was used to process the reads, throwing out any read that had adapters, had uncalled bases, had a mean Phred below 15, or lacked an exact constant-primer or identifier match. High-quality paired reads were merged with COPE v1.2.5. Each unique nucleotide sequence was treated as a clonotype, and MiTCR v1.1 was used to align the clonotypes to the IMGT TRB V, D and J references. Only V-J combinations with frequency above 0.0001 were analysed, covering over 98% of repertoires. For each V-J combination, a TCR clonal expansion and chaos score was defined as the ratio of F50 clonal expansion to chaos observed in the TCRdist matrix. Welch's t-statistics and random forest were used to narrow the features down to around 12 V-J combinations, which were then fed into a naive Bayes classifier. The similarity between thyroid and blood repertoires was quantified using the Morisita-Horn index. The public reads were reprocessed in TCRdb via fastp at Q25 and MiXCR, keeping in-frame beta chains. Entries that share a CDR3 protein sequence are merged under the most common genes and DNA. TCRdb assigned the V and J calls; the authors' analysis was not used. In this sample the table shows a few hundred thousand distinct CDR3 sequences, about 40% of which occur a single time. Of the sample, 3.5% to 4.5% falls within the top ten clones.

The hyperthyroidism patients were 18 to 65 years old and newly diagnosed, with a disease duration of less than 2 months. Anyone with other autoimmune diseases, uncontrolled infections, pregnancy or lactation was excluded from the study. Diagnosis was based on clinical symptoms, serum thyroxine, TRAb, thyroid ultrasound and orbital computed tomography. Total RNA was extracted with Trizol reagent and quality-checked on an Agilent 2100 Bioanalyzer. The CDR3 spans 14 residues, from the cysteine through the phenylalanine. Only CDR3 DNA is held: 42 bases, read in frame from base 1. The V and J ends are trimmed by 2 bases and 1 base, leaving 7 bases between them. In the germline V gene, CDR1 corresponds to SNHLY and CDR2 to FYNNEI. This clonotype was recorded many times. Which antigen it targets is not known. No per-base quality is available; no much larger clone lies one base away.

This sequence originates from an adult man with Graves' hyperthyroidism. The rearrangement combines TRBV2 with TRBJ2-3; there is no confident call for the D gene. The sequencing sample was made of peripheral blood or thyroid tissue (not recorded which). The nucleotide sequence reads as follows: TGTGCCAGCAGTGAAATTCAGGGCACAGATACGCAGTATTTT. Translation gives CASSEIQGTDTQYF.